Listed here is a single T cell receptor (beta chain). The sequencing template was cDNA reverse transcribed from extracted RNA. Libraries were prepared by immunoSEQ multiplex PCR; TCRdb keeps only in-frame clonotypes and omits some of them. The sample contains around 200,000 clones, about 60% of which appear only once. The CDR3 spans 14 residues. Trimming removed 4 bases from V and 5 bases from J, with 15 bases in between. From germline, CDR1 is SGDLS and CDR2 YYNGEE. This sample's treatment: oral pan-JAK inhibitor, 5-10 mg twice daily. T lymphocytes (CD4+ and CD8+) were sorted from PBMCs. This record belongs to a study of CD8+ T cells in alopecia areata.

This clonotype was sampled from a human donor with alopecia areata. Sequenced here: CD8+ T cells sorted from blood, sampled at week 24, from a patient treated with tofacitinib. V gene TRBV9 combines with J gene TRBJ1-2; D gene unclear. CDR3: CASSPIRGGYGYTF. The CDR3, as DNA: TGTGCCAGCAGCCCGATACGGGGAGGATATGGCTACACCTTC.